Below, 28 T cell receptor beta chains from the same sample are listed, as sequenced in a study of T cell responses to AZD1222 COVID-19 vaccine. TCRdb's table, derived via immunoSEQ multiplex PCR, lists solely in-frame clones and lacks some. The table has around 100,000 clones, around 91% seen once; the top ten hold roughly 9%. Source: peripheral blood, taken on day 0 of AZD1222 vaccination. The receptors were gathered from an adult in good health.

The chain joins TRBV27 to TRBJ2-1; 7 nucleotides match TRBD2. This CDR3 region has 14 residues. With 4 bases clipped from V and 16 bases from J, the junction kept 16 bases outside the gene matches. CDR1 and CDR2 from the germline V gene are MNHEY and SMNVEV (reference sequence). CDR3 sequence: CASSSHSPGLSPFF. The CDR3 nucleotides read TGTGCCAGCAGTTCCCACTCCCCGGGACTATCGCCTTTCTTC.

The chain is built from TRBV6-2 or TRBV6-3 and TRBJ1-5, with D possibly matching TRBD1 (5 bases). The CDR3 has 17 amino acids. The V gene's germline CDR1 is MNHEY and CDR2 SVGEGT. V lost 5 bases to trimming and J lost 2 bases, with 19 bases between them. Here the CDR3 DNA reads TGTGCCAGCAGTCCGTATGAGGGTGCGGGGGGCAATCAGCCCCAGCATTTT. It yields the protein CASSPYEGAGGNQPQHF.

V and J are TRBV12-3 or TRBV12-4 and TRBJ2-5, with D unclear. V gave up 3 bases and J gave up 5 bases, with 10 bases separating them. The CDR3 has 13 amino acids. The CDR3 DNA is TGTGCCAGCAGTTTCGGGCTTCTGGAGACCCAGTACTTC. This codes for CASSFGLLETQYF.

The chain combines TRBV24-1 with TRBJ1-2, with D possibly TRBD1 on 6 matching bases. The V gene's germline CDR1 is KGHDR and CDR2 SFDVKD. Deletions cut 3 bases from V and 7 bases from J, with 11 bases between. The CDR3 runs to 13 residues. CDR3 in amino acids: CATSDNRASGYTF. CDR3 coding DNA: TGTGCCACCAGTGATAACAGGGCCTCTGGCTACACCTTC.

This chain links TRBV2 with TRBJ1-2, with a tentative D call TRBD1 (5 bases). This CDR3 has 15 amino acids. Deletions cut 0 bases from V and 8 bases from J, with 16 bases between. Germline CDR1 reads SNHLY; CDR2 reads FYNNEI. This CDR3 reads CASSEARQGRRGYTF. The CDR3 DNA is TGTGCCAGCAGTGAAGCGCGCCAGGGACGGCGGGGCTACACCTTC.

V is TRBV5-1 and J is TRBJ1-6; D is unresolved. This CDR3 region has 16 residues. V was shortened by 0 bases and J by 0 bases, with 7 bases between the two germline ends. CDR1 is SGHRS, CDR2 YFSETQ, per germline. The CDR3 nucleotides are TGCGCCAGCAGCTTGGGGGATAGCTCCTATAATTCACCCCTCCACTTT. It encodes CASSLGDSSYNSPLHF.

This clone has more than one count but fewer than ten. The chain carries TRBV6-1 and TRBJ1-2; no firm D call. The CDR3 extends over 15 amino acids. Germline values: CDR1 MNHNS, CDR2 SASEGT. Trimming pared 3 bases from V and 2 bases from J, leaving 13 bases between. CDR3 DNA: TGTGCCAGCAGTGAGGCCCACGGCCAGAACTATGGCTACACCTTC. This translates into CASSEAHGQNYGYTF.

This chain joins TRBV7-2 and TRBJ2-5; the D gene is possibly TRBD1 (5 bases). Trimming shortened V by 2 bases and J by 7 bases, and 8 bases separated the two germline ends. CDR3 length: 12 residues. The germline gives CDR1 SGHTA, CDR2 FQGNSA. The CDR3 DNA reads as TGTGCCAGCAGCTTACCTAGGGGGACCCAGTACTTC. Its translation is CASSLPRGTQYF. The full variable domain, its missing parts supplied by reference TRBV7-2 and TRBJ2-5, is GAGVSQSPSNKVTEKGKDVELRCDPISGHTALYWYRQSLGQGLEFLIYFQGNSAPDKSGLPSDRFSAERTGGSVSTLTIQRTQQEDSAVYLCASSLPRGTQYFGPGTRLLVL.

As DNA, the CDR3 is TGTGCCACCAGCAGGGTAGGGGTAGGTAATTCACCCCTCCACTTT. This translates into CATSRVGVGNSPLHF. The chain uses TRBV15 and TRBJ1-6, with D perhaps TRBD1 (5 bases). Trimming pared 3 bases from V and 6 bases from J, leaving 12 bases between. The germline gives CDR1 LNHNV, CDR2 YYDKDF (reference sequence). The CDR3 is made up of 15 amino acids.

The gene calls are TRBV6-5 and TRBJ2-3; TRBD2 aligns across 9 bases. V gave up 0 bases and J gave up 4 bases; unmatched junction bases: 2. The CDR3 runs 15 residues. Germline V lookup: CDR1 MNHEY, CDR2 SVGAGI. The CDR3 reads CASSYSLAGADTQYF. CDR3 in DNA: TGTGCCAGCAGTTACTCTTTAGCGGGGGCAGATACGCAGTATTTT.

The rearrangement links TRBV7-2 to TRBJ1-5, with D perhaps matching TRBD1 (5 bases). Per the germline V gene, CDR1 is SGHTA and CDR2 is FQGNSA. V was shortened by 2 bases and J by 7 bases, with 12 bases between the two germline ends. The CDR3 contains 14 residues. The CDR3: CASSLRGVLQPQHF. Here the CDR3 DNA reads TGTGCCAGCAGCTTACGGGGGGTGCTCCAGCCCCAGCATTTT.

This chain uses TRBV19 with TRBJ1-1; D is unclear. Germline V gene sequence: CDR1 LNHDA, CDR2 SQIVND (reference sequence). This CDR3 spans 15 amino acids. Trimming removed 3 bases from V and 0 bases from J, with 11 bases in between. The CDR3 here is CASSIQEFMNTEAFF. The CDR3 coding sequence is TGTGCCAGTAGTATTCAGGAGTTTATGAACACTGAAGCTTTCTTT.

J is TRBJ2-2 and V is TRBV19, with a weak D call TRBD1 (6 bases). Germline V gene sequence: CDR1 LNHDA, CDR2 SQIVND (reference sequence). Trimming took 7 bases from V and 4 from J, leaving 13 bases between them. The CDR3 runs to 14 residues. CDR3 amino acids: CASKGTTTTGELFF. For the CDR3, the DNA is TGTGCCAGTAAGGGGACAACTACCACCGGGGAGCTGTTTTTT.

V and J are TRBV6-5 and TRBJ1-1; D not certain. V shed 6 bases and J shed 6 bases, with 8 bases lying between them. The CDR3 is made up of 11 amino acids. Per germline, CDR1 MNHEY and CDR2 SVGAGI. The CDR3 DNA sequence: TGTGCCAGCAGGGTAGGAGCTGAAGCTTTCTTT. The encoded protein is CASRVGAEAFF.

The chain couples TRBV7-2 to TRBJ1-4; D is perhaps TRBD1 (5 bases). Trimming removed 0 bases at V and 7 bases at J, with 9 bases between. This CDR3 spans 14 amino acids. Looked up from germline, CDR1 is SGHTA and CDR2 is FQGNSA. Here the CDR3 reads CASSLAGGGEKLFF. Written as DNA, the CDR3 is TGTGCCAGCAGCTTAGCGGGGGGGGGTGAAAAACTGTTTTTT.

This chain uses TRBV21-1 with TRBJ1-5. TRBV21-1 is flagged as a pseudogene. The length of the CDR3 is 15 residues. CDR3 in DNA: TGTGCCAGCAGCAAAGGGTCGGGGAACAATCAGCCCCAGCATTTT. Translation: CASSKGSGNNQPQHF.

The V call is TRBV7-2, the J call TRBJ2-1; D remains unclear. Looked up from germline, CDR1 is SGHTA and CDR2 is FQGNSA. With 4 bases removed from V and 10 bases from J, the gap between germline ends came to 14 bases. The CDR3 consists of 13 residues. The CDR3 DNA reads as TGTGCCAGCAGCTCCGACCCTCAAAAGGAGCAGTTCTTC. Translation: CASSSDPQKEQFF.

A single count supports this clone. The rearrangement uses TRBV3-1 (or the pseudogene TRBV3-2) and TRBJ1-1; the match to TRBD1 covers 8 bases. The trim removed 5 bases at V and 1 base at J, leaving 6 bases unmatched. This CDR3 has 15 residues. Per the germline V gene, CDR1 is LGHDT and CDR2 is YNNKEL (reference sequence). The CDR3 is CASSGQGSWNTEAFF. The DNA of the CDR3 is TGTGCCAGCAGCGGACAGGGTTCGTGGAACACTGAAGCTTTCTTT.

Regarding this clone: Its ends do not fully match the called genes, so a read error is possible. The chain uses TRBV7-7 and TRBJ2-3, with D possibly TRBD2 on 6 matching bases. CDR1 and CDR2 from the germline V gene are SSHAT and FNYEAQ (reference sequence). CDR3 length equals 16 residues. In DNA form, the CDR3 reads TGTGCTAGCAGCCGGGGAAGGGGCGGAGGGACAGATACGCAGTATTTT. Its protein product is CASSRGRGGGTDTQYF.

This clone was found once. This rearrangement joins TRBV7-6 to TRBJ2-2; D might be TRBD2 (5 bases). Germline V gene lookup returns CDR1 SGHVS and CDR2 FNYEAQ. V shed 1 base and J shed 4 bases, with 13 bases lying between them. The CDR3 loop spans 16 amino acids. The CDR3 spells CASSLGLGSGTGELFF. The CDR3 DNA is TGTGCCAGCAGCTTAGGTTTGGGGAGCGGCACCGGGGAGCTGTTTTTT.

CDR3 bases: TGCGCCAGCAGCTTGGCCGTGCAGGGTTCACCCCTCCACTTT. Translated: CASSLAVQGSPLHF. The chain carries TRBV5-1 and TRBJ1-6, with D possibly being TRBD1 (5 bases). Trimming removed 0 bases at V and 9 bases at J, with 10 bases between. CDR1 and CDR2 (germline): SGHRS, YFSETQ. The CDR3 loop spans 14 amino acids.

The chain is built from TRBV7-2 and TRBJ1-2; 10 positions match TRBD1. Germline loops: CDR1 SGHTA, CDR2 FQGNSA. With 2 bases clipped from V and 3 bases from J, the junction kept 6 bases outside the gene matches. The CDR3 spans 16 residues. The CDR3 DNA follows: TGTGCCAGCAGCTTACAGACAGGGGGCTTGTACTATGGCTACACCTTC. It encodes CASSLQTGGLYYGYTF.

The chain couples TRBV9 to TRBJ1-6; D unresolved. V was cut by 2 bases and J by 9 bases, with 12 bases left in between. The CDR3 is made up of 14 amino acids. Germline values: CDR1 SGDLS, CDR2 YYNGEE. CDR3 loop: CASSVGQAFSPLHF. In DNA form, the CDR3 reads TGTGCCAGCAGCGTTGGTCAGGCGTTTTCACCCCTCCACTTT.

The V gene is TRBV5-8, the J gene TRBJ1-2, with D unresolved. There are 13 residues in the CDR3. V lost 1 base, J lost 4 bases, and 8 bases lay in between. Germline V gene sequence: CDR1 SGHTS, CDR2 YDEGEE. Here the CDR3 DNA reads TGTGCCAGCAGCTTGAGGGCCGTCTATGGCTACACCTTC. Translating it yields CASSLRAVYGYTF.

V usage is TRBV9 and J usage is TRBJ2-5; weak D call: TRBD2 (6 bases). The CDR3 is 15 amino acids. CDR1 SGDLS and CDR2 YYNGEE come from the germline V gene. V lost 6 bases and J lost 2, with 17 bases in between. The CDR3 reads CASTPGLPQQETQYF. As DNA, the CDR3 is TGTGCCAGCACCCCGGGACTCCCACAACAAGAGACCCAGTACTTC.

The chain employs TRBV5-1 and TRBJ1-6; 8 bases map to TRBD1. After removal of 4 bases from V and 10 bases from J, the junction contained 7 bases not matched to a gene. The CDR3 has 14 residues. Germline lookup yields CDR1 SGHRS and CDR2 YFSETQ. The CDR3 spells CASSPGQALSPLHF. DNA of the CDR3: TGCGCCAGCAGCCCGGGACAGGCCCTATCACCCCTCCACTTT.

V and J are TRBV4-1 and TRBJ1-6; D is undetermined. This CDR3 has 17 residues. Per germline, CDR1 MGHRA and CDR2 YSYEKL. The ends were cut back, 0 bases at V and 6 bases at J, with 15 bases in the middle. The CDR3 loop reads CASSQEVGGYPNSPLHF. For the CDR3, the DNA is TGCGCCAGCAGCCAAGAGGTAGGAGGGTACCCTAATTCACCCCTCCACTTT.

The chain joins TRBV7-2 to TRBJ1-1, with D perhaps TRBD1 (5 bases). The CDR3 totals 14 residues. V shed 6 bases and J shed 0 bases, with 11 bases lying between them. The germline gives CDR1 SGHTA, CDR2 FQGNSA. In nucleotides, the CDR3 is TGTGCCAGCAGTCCCAGGGTGTTGAACACTGAAGCTTTCTTT. Protein product: CASSPRVLNTEAFF.